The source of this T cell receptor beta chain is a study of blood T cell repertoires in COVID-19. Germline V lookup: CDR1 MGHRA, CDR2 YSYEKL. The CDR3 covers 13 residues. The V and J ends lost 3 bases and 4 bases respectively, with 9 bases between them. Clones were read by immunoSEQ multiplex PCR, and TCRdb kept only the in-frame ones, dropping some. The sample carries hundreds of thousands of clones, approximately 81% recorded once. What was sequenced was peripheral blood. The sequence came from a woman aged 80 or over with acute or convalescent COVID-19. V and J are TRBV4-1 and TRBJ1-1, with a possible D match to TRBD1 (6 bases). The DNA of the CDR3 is TGCGCCAGCAGCCAGGGGGCAGGCACTGAAGCTTTCTTT. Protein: CASSQGAGTEAFF.